These 15 T cell receptor beta chains originate from one sample sequenced in a study of blood T cell repertoires in COVID-19. Assay: immunoSEQ multiplex PCR; the TCRdb copy retains only in-frame clones and omits some. The sample lists over 150,000 clones, more than 60% seen once, with roughly 8.6% in the top ten. Sequencing input: peripheral blood. The receptor set was obtained from a man aged 55 to 69 with acute or convalescent COVID-19.

The chain is built from TRBV29-1 and TRBJ2-7; D remains ambiguous. Trimming left V 4 bases short and J 0 bases short, with 7 bases between. The germline gives CDR1 SQVTM, CDR2 ANQGSEA. CDR3 size: 12 residues. CDR3 DNA sequence: TGCAGCGTTGCGGCAGGCTCCTACGAGCAGTACTTC. Its translation: CSVAAGSYEQYF.

This clone was seen only a few times. The J gene is TRBJ1-2, the V gene TRBV10-2, with D possibly matching TRBD1 (6 bases). The CDR3 covers 14 residues. Germline CDR1 reads WSHSY; CDR2 reads SAAADI. V lost 6 bases to trimming and J lost 2 bases, with 13 bases between them. The chain's CDR3 is CASRGRDTNYGYTF. For the CDR3, the DNA is TGCGCCAGCAGGGGCCGGGACACAAACTATGGCTACACCTTC.

The rearrangement links TRBV29-1 to TRBJ1-4; possible D gene TRBD1, 5 bases. The CDR3 is made up of 13 amino acids. Germline CDR1 reads SQVTM; CDR2 reads ANQGSEA. The ends were cut back, 4 bases at V and 7 bases at J, with 13 bases in the middle. The CDR3 reads CSVGGGRSEKLFF. The CDR3 nucleotides are TGCAGCGTTGGGGGGGGAAGGAGTGAAAAACTGTTTTTT.

The gene calls are TRBV4-1 and TRBJ1-1; D gene ambiguous. The CDR3 is 15 residues long. Germline V gene lookup returns CDR1 MGHRA and CDR2 YSYEKL. The V end lost 0 bases, the J end lost 0 bases, and 8 bases lay between the germline ends. In DNA, the CDR3 is TGCGCCAGCAGCCAAGACGCGGTCATGAACACTGAAGCTTTCTTT. It encodes CASSQDAVMNTEAFF.

This chain connects TRBV30 to TRBJ2-6; D gene ambiguous. This CDR3 is 12 amino acids long. Trimming stripped 6 bases from V and 0 bases from J, with 3 bases between. The V gene's germline CDR1 is GTSNPN and CDR2 SVGIG (reference sequence). As DNA, the CDR3 is TGTGCCTGTAACTCTGGGGCCAACGTCCTGACTTTC. Protein product: CACNSGANVLTF.

The V and J genes are TRBV5-6 and TRBJ2-2, with D maybe TRBD1 (6 bases). The CDR3 totals 17 residues. Germline V gene data show CDR1 as SGHDT and CDR2 as YYEEEE. Trimming removed 2 bases at V and 6 bases at J, with 20 bases between. CDR3 loop: CASSFDGTLLGAGELFF. For the CDR3, the DNA is TGTGCCAGCAGCTTCGACGGGACACTCCTAGGGGCCGGGGAGCTGTTTTTT.

The chain carries TRBV28 and TRBJ1-5; 7 nucleotides agree with TRBD1. Germline trimming cut 7 bases from V and 3 bases from J; bases unmatched to any gene: 12. CDR1 MDHEN and CDR2 SYDVKM come from the germline V gene. The CDR3 has 16 amino acids. The CDR3 DNA is TGTGCCAGCATCAAAGGCGACAGGGTTCTCAATCAGCCCCAGCATTTT. Amino acids: CASIKGDRVLNQPQHF. The whole variable domain, remainder taken from reference TRBV28 and TRBJ1-5, is DVKVTQSSRYLVKRTGEKVFLECVQDMDHENMFWYRQDPGLGLRLIYFSYDVKMKEKGDIPEGYSVSREKKERFSLILESASTNQTSMYLCASIKGDRVLNQPQHFGDGTRLSIL.

The CDR3 DNA is TGTGCCAGCAGCCCCGTCGGGGCAGGGGGAAATGAAAAACTGTTTTTT. Encoded protein: CASSPVGAGGNEKLFF. The rearrangement joins TRBV5-6 to TRBJ1-4, with 7 bases identical to TRBD1. The CDR3 extends over 16 amino acids. V shed 4 bases and J 5 bases; nucleotides not matched to a gene: 11. The germline gives CDR1 SGHDT, CDR2 YYEEEE.

There are a few counts of this clone. The rearrangement links TRBV7-2 to TRBJ2-7; D is perhaps TRBD1 (5 bases). CDR3 size: 15 residues. Trimming removed 1 base from V and 3 bases from J, with 13 bases in between. Germline-derived CDR1 and CDR2 are SGHTA and FQGNSA. DNA of the CDR3: TGTGCCAGCAGCTTAGAAAGACAGATCTACTACGAGCAGTACTTC. Protein: CASSLERQIYYEQYF.

The chain has TRBV19 and TRBJ1-1; unclear D gene. Germline V gives CDR1 LNHDA, CDR2 SQIVND (reference sequence). Trimming took 4 bases from V and 8 from J, leaving 11 bases between them. The CDR3 is 12 residues long. The DNA for the CDR3 is TGTGCCAGTAGTAGGAACCGGGGAGAAGCTTTCTTT. It codes for CASSRNRGEAFF.

A word on this clone: One junction end disagrees with the germline gene, perhaps due to a read error. The V call is TRBV5-8, the J call TRBJ1-2; the D gene is possibly TRBD1 (6 bases). The CDR3 totals 15 residues. Germline V gives CDR1 SGHTS, CDR2 YDEGEE. CDR3 in amino acids: CASSLYQGPKYGYTF. The CDR3 DNA sequence: TGTGCCAGCAGCTTGTATCAGGGGCCTAAATATGGCTACACCTTC.

As DNA, the CDR3 is TGTGCCAGCAGTGACCGGGGACAGGGACGACCACCCCTCCACTTT. Translation gives CASSDRGQGRPPLHF. The V call is TRBV6-1, the J call TRBJ1-6, with 9 bases aligning to TRBD1. J lost 11 bases, V lost 3 bases, and 8 bases had no gene match. The CDR3 has 15 amino acids. CDR1 is MNHNS and CDR2 is SASEGT in the germline V gene.

The chain joins TRBV9 to TRBJ1-2; no firm D call. This CDR3 has 14 residues. Trimming removed 0 bases at V and 5 bases at J, with 11 bases between. Per the germline V gene, CDR1 is SGDLS and CDR2 is YYNGEE. The CDR3: CASSVDEGFYGYTF. The CDR3, as DNA: TGTGCCAGCAGCGTAGATGAGGGATTTTATGGCTACACCTTC.

The chain couples TRBV5-4 to TRBJ1-1; 7 bases agree with TRBD1. The ends lost 4 bases at V and 6 bases at J; junction bases unmatched: 9. There are 14 residues in the CDR3. Germline values: CDR1 SGHNT, CDR2 YYREEE (reference sequence). The CDR3 coding sequence is TGTGCCAGCAGCCCTCGAACAGGGGATCCTGAAGCTTTCTTT. Residues: CASSPRTGDPEAFF.

The gene calls are TRBV9 and TRBJ1-1; TRBD1 might be the D (6 bases). Germline-derived CDR1 and CDR2 are SGDLS and YYNGEE. This CDR3 contains 14 residues. V was cut by 3 bases and J by 0 bases, with 9 bases left in between. The CDR3 bases are TGTGCCAGCAGCGCGGGACACCTGAACACTGAAGCTTTCTTT. Translation gives CASSAGHLNTEAFF.